This record looks at one T cell receptor (beta chain) sequence and its context. Its specificity is unknown. This entry is derived from a study of cytomegalovirus exposure and HLA in healthy donors. General study results and limits: Sequence variants that were highly shared formed a cluster that was likely a sequencing artifact. When analyzed later, the rates of TCR association showed variation by HLA locus, with DRB1 the most and HLA-C the fewest. It was reported in a later analysis that an Asian-associated ancestry cluster showed fewer N-insertions than the roughly 660-donor mean.

The CDR3 runs 16 residues. With V trimmed by 5 bases and J by 2 bases, 3 bases remained unmatched. The V gene's germline CDR1 is GTSNPN and CDR2 SVGIG (reference sequence). The PCR employed 60 Vbeta primers together with 13 Jbeta primers. The method was immunoSEQ multiplex PCR; TCRdb's version includes in-frame clones alone and lacks a portion of them. The table shows 85,000 to 100,000 clones, with just under 70% occurring only once. Material: PBMCs. The clonotype was recovered from a man aged 45-60 years in good health and CMV-seronegative. The chain uses TRBV30 and TRBJ2-1; 16 bases align to TRBD2. The CDR3, as DNA: TGTGCCTGGGGGACTAGCGGGAGGGTGGCCTACAATGAGCAGTTCTTC. Encoded protein: CAWGTSGRVAYNEQFF. Using reference TRBV30 and TRBJ2-1 for the parts outside the CDR3, the full variable domain is SQTIHQWPATLVQPVGSPLSLECTVEGTSNPNLYWYRQAAGRGLQLLFYSVGIGQISSEVPQNLSASRPQDRQFILSSKKLLLSDSGFYLCAWGTSGRVAYNEQFFGPGTRLTVL.